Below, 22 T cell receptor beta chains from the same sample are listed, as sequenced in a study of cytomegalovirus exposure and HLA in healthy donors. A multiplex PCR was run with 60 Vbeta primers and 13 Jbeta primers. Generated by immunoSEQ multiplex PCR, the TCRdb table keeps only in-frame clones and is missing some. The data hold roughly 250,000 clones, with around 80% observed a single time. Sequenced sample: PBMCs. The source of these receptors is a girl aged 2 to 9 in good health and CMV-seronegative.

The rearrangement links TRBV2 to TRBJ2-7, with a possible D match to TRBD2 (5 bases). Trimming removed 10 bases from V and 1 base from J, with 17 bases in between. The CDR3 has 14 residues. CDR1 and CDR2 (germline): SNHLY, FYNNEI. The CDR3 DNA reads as TGTGCCACCGGTCGTGAGGGTGGTTCCTACGAGCAGTACTTC. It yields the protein CATGREGGSYEQYF.

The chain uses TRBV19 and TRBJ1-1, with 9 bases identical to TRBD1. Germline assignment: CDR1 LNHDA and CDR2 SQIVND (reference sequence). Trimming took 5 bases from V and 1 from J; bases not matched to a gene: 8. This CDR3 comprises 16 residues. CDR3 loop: CASSLISTGGNTEAFF. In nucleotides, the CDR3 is TGTGCCAGTAGTCTAATATCGACAGGGGGGAACACTGAAGCTTTCTTT.

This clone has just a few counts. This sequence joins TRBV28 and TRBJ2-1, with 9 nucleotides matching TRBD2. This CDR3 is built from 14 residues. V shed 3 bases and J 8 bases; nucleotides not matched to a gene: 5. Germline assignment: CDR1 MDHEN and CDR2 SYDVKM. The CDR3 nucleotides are TGTGCCAGCAGTTTGAGCGGGAGGTCTCATGAGCAGTTCTTC. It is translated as CASSLSGRSHEQFF.

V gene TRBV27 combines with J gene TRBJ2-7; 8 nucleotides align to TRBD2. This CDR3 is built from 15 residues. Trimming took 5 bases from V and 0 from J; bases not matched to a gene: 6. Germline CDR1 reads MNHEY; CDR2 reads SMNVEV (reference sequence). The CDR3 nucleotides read TGTGCCAGCAGTACCCACGGGACTAGCTCCTACGAGCAGTACTTC. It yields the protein CASSTHGTSSYEQYF.

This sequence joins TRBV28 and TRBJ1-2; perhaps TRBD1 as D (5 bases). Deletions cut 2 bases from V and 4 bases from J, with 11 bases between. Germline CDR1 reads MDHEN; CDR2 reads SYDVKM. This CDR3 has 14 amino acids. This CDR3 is CASSLTKGFYGYTF. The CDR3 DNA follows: TGTGCCAGCAGTTTAACCAAGGGGTTCTATGGCTACACCTTC.

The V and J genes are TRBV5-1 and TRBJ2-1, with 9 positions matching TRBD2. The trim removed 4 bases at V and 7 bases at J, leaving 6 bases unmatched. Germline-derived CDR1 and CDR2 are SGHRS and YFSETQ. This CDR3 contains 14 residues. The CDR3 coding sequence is TGCGCCAGCAGCCCGAGACTAGCGGCTAATGAGCAGTTCTTC. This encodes CASSPRLAANEQFF.

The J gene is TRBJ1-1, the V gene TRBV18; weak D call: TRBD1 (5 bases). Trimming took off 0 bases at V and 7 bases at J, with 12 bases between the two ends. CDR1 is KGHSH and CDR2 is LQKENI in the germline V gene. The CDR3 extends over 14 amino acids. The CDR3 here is CASSPPTDYGEAFF. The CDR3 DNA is TGTGCCAGCTCACCACCGACAGATTACGGTGAAGCTTTCTTT. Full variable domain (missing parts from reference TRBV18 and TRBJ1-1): NAGVMQNPRHLVRRRGQEARLRCSPMKGHSHVYWYRQLPEEGLKFMVYLQKENIIDESGMPKERFSAEFPKEGPSILRIQQVVRGDSAAYFCASSPPTDYGEAFFGQGTRLTVV.

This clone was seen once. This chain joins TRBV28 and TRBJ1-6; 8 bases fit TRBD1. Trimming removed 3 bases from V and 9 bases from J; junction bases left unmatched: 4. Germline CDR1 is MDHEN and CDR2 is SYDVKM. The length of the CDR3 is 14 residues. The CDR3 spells CASSLQGAGSPLHF. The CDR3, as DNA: TGTGCCAGCAGTTTGCAGGGGGCAGGTTCACCCCTCCACTTT.

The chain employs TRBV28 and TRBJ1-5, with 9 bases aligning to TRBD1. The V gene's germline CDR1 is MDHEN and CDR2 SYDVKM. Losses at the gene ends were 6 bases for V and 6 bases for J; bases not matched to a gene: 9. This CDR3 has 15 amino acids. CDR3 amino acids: CASSTGGGLLQPQHF. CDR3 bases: TGTGCCAGCAGCACAGGGGGCGGGCTGCTTCAGCCCCAGCATTTT.

The CDR3 region has the DNA TGTGCCAGCAAATTGGGGGCCGGCAATATAGATGAGCAGTTCTTC. Protein product: CASKLGAGNIDEQFF. J is TRBJ2-1 and V is TRBV6-1; tentatively, D is TRBD1 (6 bases). The length of the CDR3 is 15 residues. Germline CDR1 reads MNHNS; CDR2 reads SASEGT. V was pared by 7 bases and J by 8 bases, with 21 bases between.

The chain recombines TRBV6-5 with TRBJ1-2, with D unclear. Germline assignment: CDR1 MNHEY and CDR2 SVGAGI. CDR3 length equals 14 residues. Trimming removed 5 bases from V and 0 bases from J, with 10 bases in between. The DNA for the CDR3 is TGTGCCAGCAGTACCCCGGGTGCTAACTATGGCTACACCTTC. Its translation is CASSTPGANYGYTF.

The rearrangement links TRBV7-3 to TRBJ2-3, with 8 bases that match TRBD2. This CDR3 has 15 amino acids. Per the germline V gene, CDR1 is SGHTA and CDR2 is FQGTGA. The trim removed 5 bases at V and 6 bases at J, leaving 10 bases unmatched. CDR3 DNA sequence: TGTGCCAGCAGCCAGAGCGGGGGTGTGATGGATACGCAGTATTTT. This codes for CASSQSGGVMDTQYF.

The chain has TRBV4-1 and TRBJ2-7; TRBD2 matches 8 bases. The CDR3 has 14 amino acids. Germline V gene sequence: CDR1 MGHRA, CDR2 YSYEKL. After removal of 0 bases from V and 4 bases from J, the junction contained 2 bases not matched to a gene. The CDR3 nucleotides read TGCGCCAGCAGCCAAGACGGGACTAGTTACGAGCAGTACTTC. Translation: CASSQDGTSYEQYF.

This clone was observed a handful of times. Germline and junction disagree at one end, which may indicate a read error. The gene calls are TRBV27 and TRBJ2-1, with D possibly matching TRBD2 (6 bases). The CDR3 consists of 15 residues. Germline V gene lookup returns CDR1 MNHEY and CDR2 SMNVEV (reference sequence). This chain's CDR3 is CASGAGPGLRDSGLF. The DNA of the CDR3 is TGTGCCAGCGGGGCCGGTCCGGGACTCCGGGACTCCGGACTCTTC.

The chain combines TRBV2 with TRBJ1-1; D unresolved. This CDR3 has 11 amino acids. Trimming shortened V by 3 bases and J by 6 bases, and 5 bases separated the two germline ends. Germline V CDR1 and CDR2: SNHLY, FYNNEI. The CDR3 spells CASSEGPEAFF. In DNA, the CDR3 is TGTGCCAGCAGTGAGGGCCCTGAAGCTTTCTTT.

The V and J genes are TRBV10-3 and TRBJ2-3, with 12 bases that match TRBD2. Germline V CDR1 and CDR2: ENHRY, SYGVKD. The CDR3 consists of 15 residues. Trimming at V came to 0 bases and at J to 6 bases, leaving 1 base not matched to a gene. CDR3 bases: TGTGCCATCAGTGAGTCAACTAGCGGGGGGGATACGCAGTATTTT. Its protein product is CAISESTSGGDTQYF.

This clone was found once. The CDR3 loop is CASSSTRLLRDYTF. The CDR3 DNA follows: TGTGCCAGCAGCTCGACGCGGCTGCTTCGGGACTACACCTTC. J is TRBJ1-2 and V is TRBV7-2; D remains ambiguous. The germline V gene has CDR1 SGHTA and CDR2 FQGNSA. The CDR3 runs to 14 residues. V dropped 4 bases and J dropped 10 bases, with 19 bases sitting between them.

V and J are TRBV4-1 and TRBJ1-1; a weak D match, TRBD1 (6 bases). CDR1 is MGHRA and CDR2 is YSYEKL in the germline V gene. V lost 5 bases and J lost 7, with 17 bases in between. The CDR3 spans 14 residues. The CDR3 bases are TGCGCCAGCAGCTTGGACAGAGGAAACTTTGAAGCTTTCTTT. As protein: CASSLDRGNFEAFF.

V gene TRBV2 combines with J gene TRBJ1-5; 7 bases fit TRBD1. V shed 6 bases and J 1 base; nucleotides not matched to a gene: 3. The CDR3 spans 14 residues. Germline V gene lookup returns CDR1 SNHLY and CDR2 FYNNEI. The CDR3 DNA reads TGTGCCAGCAGAAGACAGGGAAGCAATCAGCCCCAGCATTTT. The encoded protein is CASRRQGSNQPQHF.

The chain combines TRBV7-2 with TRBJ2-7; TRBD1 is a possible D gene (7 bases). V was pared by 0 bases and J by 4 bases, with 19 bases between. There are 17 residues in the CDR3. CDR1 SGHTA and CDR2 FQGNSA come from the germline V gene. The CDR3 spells CASSLAGGAGGGYEQYF. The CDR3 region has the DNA TGTGCCAGCAGCTTAGCGGGGGGAGCAGGGGGAGGATACGAGCAGTACTTC.

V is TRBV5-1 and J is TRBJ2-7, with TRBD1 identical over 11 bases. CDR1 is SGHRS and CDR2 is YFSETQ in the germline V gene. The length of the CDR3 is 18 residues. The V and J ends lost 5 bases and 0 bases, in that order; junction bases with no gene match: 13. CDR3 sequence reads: CASRLTSTGTGGSYEQYF. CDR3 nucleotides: TGCGCCAGCAGACTAACTTCCACCGGGACAGGGGGCTCCTACGAGCAGTACTTC.

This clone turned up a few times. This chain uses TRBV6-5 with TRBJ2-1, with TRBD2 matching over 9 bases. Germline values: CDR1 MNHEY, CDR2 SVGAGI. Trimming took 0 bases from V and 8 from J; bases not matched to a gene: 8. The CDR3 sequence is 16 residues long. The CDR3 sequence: CASSYSWRGGYYEQFF. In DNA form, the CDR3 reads TGTGCCAGCAGTTACTCATGGCGGGGGGGGTACTATGAGCAGTTCTTC.